This entry is about one T cell receptor (beta chain). TCRdb keeps only in-frame clones here, not all; method: immunoSEQ multiplex PCR. In the table there are some 160,000 clones, 83% of which are singletons. The data originate from a study of blood T cell repertoires in COVID-19. Across the study: From T cells, B-cell-depleted T cells, or PBMCs came the material, which was cDNA or gDNA.

V lost 0 bases and J 3 bases, leaving 9 bases between the germline ends. Germline V gene sequence: CDR1 LGHNA, CDR2 YSLEER. This CDR3 has 14 residues. The chain combines TRBV4-3 with TRBJ2-7; D gene ambiguous. The sequence derives from a human donor in a cohort sampled during active COVID-19. Source material: peripheral blood. The chain's CDR3 is CASSQEPSYYEQYF. Here the CDR3 DNA reads TGCGCCAGCAGCCAAGAACCTAGTTACTACGAGCAGTACTTC.